The present T cell receptor beta chain was sequenced within a study of early T cells in non-severe SARS-CoV-2 infection. Study information: Sequencing input comprised bulk RNA from unsorted whole blood; chain pairing was not available. Study outcomes and limitations: VDJdb matching skewed toward anti-spike CD8 responses, missing private and CD4 specificities.

Germline CDR1 reads ENHRY; CDR2 reads SYGVKD. Trimming took off 4 bases at V and 5 bases at J, with 8 bases between the two ends. There are 12 residues in the CDR3. To note about this clonotype: Its antigen is not known.

Researchers tagged individual cDNA molecules with unique molecular identifiers. TCRdb re-analysed the 5' RACE reads in MiXCR, keeping a single row per CDR3 protein. Here the sample spans around 76,000 distinct CDR3 sequences, 9.5% to 15% being singletons. The rearrangement links TRBV10-3 to TRBJ2-5, with D perhaps assigned TRBD1 or TRBD2 (5 bases each). This clonotype originated in an adult who was a healthcare worker with PCR-confirmed SARS-CoV-2 infection or an uninfected control (not recorded which). The sequenced sample consisted of whole blood. CDR3 amino acids: CAISVGEETQYF. Here the CDR3 DNA reads TGTGCCATCAGTGTAGGGGAGGAGACCCAGTACTTC.